Following are 11 T cell receptor beta chains from one sample sequenced in a study of regulatory and conventional T cells in breast cancer. TCRdb re-called the PCR reads through MiXCR, storing one row per CDR3 protein. Of fewer than 20,000 distinct CDR3 sequences detected, more than 30% appear once; the ten largest clones hold roughly 1.7%. Specimen: conventional T cells from blood. The receptor source for this set is a female donor in good health.

The V and J genes are TRBV28 and TRBJ2-7; tentatively, D is TRBD2 (6 bases). The CDR3 consists of 14 residues. The germline V gene has CDR1 MDHEN and CDR2 SYDVKM. The V gene lost 6 bases and the J gene lost 3 bases, with 15 bases spanning the gap. The CDR3 nucleotides read TGTGCCAGCAGGGTCGGGAGCGGGCACTACGAGCAGTACTTC. Translated, it gives CASRVGSGHYEQYF.

Comments on this clonotype: Just one base apart from a much larger clone, this may be a read error. This chain uses TRBV4-1 with TRBJ2-7, with 7 positions matching TRBD1. The CDR3 covers 17 residues. Germline CDR1 reads MGHRA; CDR2 reads YSYEKL. CDR3 region: CASGQDPGTDYAYEQYF. CDR3 bases: TGCGCCAGCGGCCAGGATCCCGGGACAGATTATGCCTACGAGCAGTACTTC.

Judged by abundance, this clonotype is medium-sized. This chain uses TRBV7-9 with TRBJ2-3; possible D gene TRBD1, 6 bases. CDR1 and CDR2 from the germline V gene are SEHNR and FQNEAQ (reference sequence). The CDR3 is 13 amino acids. Trimming pared 4 bases from V and 8 bases from J, leaving 13 bases between. The CDR3 nucleotides are TGTGCCAGCAGCTCAACGCAGGGGACTACGCAGTATTTT. Protein: CASSSTQGTTQYF. Together with reference TRBV7-9 and TRBJ2-3, the CDR3 gives the full variable domain: DTGVSQNPRHKITKRGQNVTFRCDPISEHNRLYWYRQTLGQGPEFLTYFQNEAQLEKSRLLSDRFSAERPKGSFSTLEIQRTEQGDSAMYLCASSSTQGTTQYFGPGTRLTVL.

This clonotype is medium-sized. The rearrangement joins TRBV6-5 to TRBJ2-3; no reliable D call. The CDR3 length is 14 residues. Deletions cut 7 bases from V and 0 bases from J, with 11 bases between. Germline V gives CDR1 MNHEY, CDR2 SVGAGI. The CDR3 region is CASKVWPSTDTQYF. DNA for the CDR3: TGTGCCAGCAAAGTTTGGCCGAGCACAGATACGCAGTATTTT.

This clonotype was recorded a few times. The J gene is TRBJ2-5, the V gene TRBV20-1, with TRBD2 as a possible D gene (6 bases). The germline CDR1 and CDR2 sequences are DFQATT and SNEGSKA (reference sequence). V shed 2 bases and J shed 5 bases, with 9 bases lying between them. This CDR3 has 12 amino acids. This CDR3 reads CSARTGGETQYF. The CDR3 DNA is TGCAGTGCTAGAACTGGGGGGGAGACCCAGTACTTC.

This clonotype was observed a few times. The genes are TRBV7-2 and TRBJ1-1, with D possibly matching TRBD1 (5 bases). CDR3 length equals 14 residues. Deletions cut 5 bases from V and 4 bases from J, with 14 bases between. Per the germline V gene, CDR1 is SGHTA and CDR2 is FQGNSA. DNA for the CDR3: TGTGCCAGCAGCCGTCCGACGGGGGGCACTGAAGCTTTCTTT. This sequence encodes CASSRPTGGTEAFF.

This clonotype is medium-sized by share. The chain combines TRBV23-1 with TRBJ1-5; D remains ambiguous. TRBV23-1 is flagged as an ORF with uncertain function. The CDR3 is 19 residues long. The V gene lost 3 bases and the J gene lost 0 bases, with 21 bases spanning the gap. The chain's CDR3 is CASSHFEVPEPDSNQPQHF. CDR3 in DNA: TGCGCCAGCAGTCATTTTGAGGTGCCCGAACCTGATAGCAATCAGCCCCAGCATTTT.

The sample holds a few counts of this clonotype. This rearrangement joins TRBV7-6 to TRBJ2-5; maybe TRBD2 (5 bases). Germline V lookup: CDR1 SGHVS, CDR2 FNYEAQ. The germline V and J ends were trimmed by 10 bases and 2 bases, with 8 bases remaining between them. The CDR3 sequence is 11 residues long. CDR3 in amino acids: CAIRGQETQYF. The CDR3 region has the DNA TGTGCCATCAGAGGGCAAGAGACCCAGTACTTC.

The chain recombines TRBV7-9 with TRBJ1-2; 12 positions agree with TRBD1. The germline V gene encodes CDR1 SEHNR and CDR2 FQNEAQ (reference sequence). The CDR3 sequence is 15 residues long. The V segment lost 1 base and the J segment 6 bases; nucleotides outside the gene matches: 3. CDR3 coding DNA: TGTGCCAGCAGCTTAGAAGGGACAGGGGGCCATGGCTACACCTTC. Its translation is CASSLEGTGGHGYTF.

V and J are TRBV2 and TRBJ1-1, with a weak D call TRBD1 (5 bases). The CDR3 loop spans 12 amino acids. Germline loops: CDR1 SNHLY, CDR2 FYNNEI. The V end lost 6 bases, the J end lost 10 bases, and 15 bases lay between the germline ends. This chain's CDR3 is CASSPGASGAFF. The CDR3 DNA reads as TGTGCCAGCAGCCCCGGGGCGAGTGGAGCTTTCTTT.

The chain combines TRBV6-5 with TRBJ1-6, with 10 bases lining up with TRBD1. The CDR3 has 14 residues. Trimming at V came to 5 bases and at J to 9 bases, leaving 4 bases not matched to a gene. Germline CDR1 reads MNHEY; CDR2 reads SVGAGI. The CDR3 coding sequence is TGTGCCAGCAGTCGGGACAGGGGAGGTTCACCCCTCCACTTT. It is translated as CASSRDRGGSPLHF.